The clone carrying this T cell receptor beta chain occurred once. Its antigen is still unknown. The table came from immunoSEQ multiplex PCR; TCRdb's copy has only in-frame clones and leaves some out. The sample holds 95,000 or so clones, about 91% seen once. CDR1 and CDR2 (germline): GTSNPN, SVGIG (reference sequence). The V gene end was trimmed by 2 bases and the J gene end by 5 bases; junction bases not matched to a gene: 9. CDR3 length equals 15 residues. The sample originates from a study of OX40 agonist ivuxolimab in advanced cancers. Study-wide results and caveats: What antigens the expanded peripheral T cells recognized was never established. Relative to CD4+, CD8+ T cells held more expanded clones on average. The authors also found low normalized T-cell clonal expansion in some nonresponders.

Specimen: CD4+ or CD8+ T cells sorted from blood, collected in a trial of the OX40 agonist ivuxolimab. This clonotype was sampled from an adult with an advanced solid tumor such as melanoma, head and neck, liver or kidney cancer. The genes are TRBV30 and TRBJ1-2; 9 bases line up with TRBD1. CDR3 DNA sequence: TGTGCCTGGAGTTACCCGGGACAGGGAATTTATGGCTACACCTTC. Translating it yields CAWSYPGQGIYGYTF.